These 29 T cell receptor beta chains were sequenced from one sample in a study of OX40 agonist ivuxolimab in advanced cancers. Libraries were prepared by immunoSEQ multiplex PCR; TCRdb keeps only in-frame clonotypes and omits some of them. The repertoire has almost 90,000 clones, just over 90% of them found once; the top ten carry 0.71%. Source: CD4+ or CD8+ T cells sorted from blood, taken in a trial of the OX40 agonist ivuxolimab. These TCRs come from an adult with an advanced solid tumor such as melanoma, head and neck, liver or kidney cancer.

The V and J genes are TRBV5-1 and TRBJ2-7, with 8 bases lining up with TRBD1. The germline CDR1 and CDR2 sequences are SGHRS and YFSETQ. CDR3 size: 14 residues. V was pared by 2 bases and J by 3 bases, with 4 bases of the junction left unmatched. The CDR3 loop is CASSFNRGSYEQYF. As DNA, the CDR3 is TGCGCCAGCAGCTTTAACAGGGGGAGCTACGAGCAGTACTTC.

The V gene is TRBV5-1, the J gene TRBJ2-5; 7 bases align to TRBD1. This CDR3 comprises 15 residues. V lost 5 bases to trimming and J lost 4 bases; unmatched junction nucleotides: 11. Germline loops: CDR1 SGHRS, CDR2 YFSETQ. The DNA for the CDR3 is TGCGCCAGCAGTTACTCGGACAGGACCACAGAGACCCAGTACTTC. It specifies CASSYSDRTTETQYF. Full variable domain (missing parts from reference TRBV5-1 and TRBJ2-5): KAGVTQTPRYLIKTRGQQVTLSCSPISGHRSVSWYQQTPGQGLQFLFEYFSETQRNKGNFPGRFSGRQFSNSRSEMNVSTLELGDSALYLCASSYSDRTTETQYFGPGTRLLVL.

This chain joins TRBV19 and TRBJ1-2; D not resolved. This CDR3 is built from 16 residues. Trimming stripped 3 bases from V and 4 bases from J, with 18 bases between. Germline V gene data show CDR1 as LNHDA and CDR2 as SQIVND (reference sequence). The CDR3 DNA sequence: TGTGCCAGTAGTATGAGGAACCGCGCAAACGTCTATGGCTACACCTTC. Translating gives CASSMRNRANVYGYTF. Full variable domain (remainder filled in from reference TRBV19 and TRBJ1-2): DGGITQSPKYLFRKEGQNVTLSCEQNLNHDAMYWYRQDPGQGLRLIYYSQIVNDFQKGDIAEGYSVSREKKESFPLTVTSAQKNPTAFYLCASSMRNRANVYGYTFGSGTRLTVV.

The CDR3 loop is CASSLAPGVENNEQFF. As DNA, the CDR3 is TGCGCCAGCAGCTTGGCCCCTGGGGTCGAAAACAATGAGCAGTTCTTC. The chain has TRBV5-1 and TRBJ2-1; D uncertain. The CDR3 runs to 16 residues. Germline V gene lookup returns CDR1 SGHRS and CDR2 YFSETQ. Trimming left V 0 bases short and J 5 bases short, with 15 bases between.

The J gene is TRBJ2-7, the V gene TRBV4-1; 7 bases are a match to TRBD2. The length of the CDR3 is 14 residues. Trimming removed 4 bases from V and 2 bases from J; junction bases left unmatched: 5. Germline loops: CDR1 MGHRA, CDR2 YSYEKL. The chain's CDR3 is CASSREAGTYEQYF. The CDR3, as DNA: TGCGCCAGCAGCCGGGAAGCGGGGACCTACGAGCAGTACTTC.

The gene calls are TRBV19 and TRBJ2-6; the D is unclear. The CDR3 runs 14 residues. CDR1 and CDR2 from the germline V gene are LNHDA and SQIVND (reference sequence). V lost 7 bases and J 4 bases, leaving 11 bases between the germline ends. The CDR3 nucleotides read TGTGCCAGTATACAAAGCCCCGGGGCCAACGTCCTGACTTTC. Protein: CASIQSPGANVLTF. Using reference TRBV19 and TRBJ2-6 for the parts outside the CDR3, the full variable domain is DGGITQSPKYLFRKEGQNVTLSCEQNLNHDAMYWYRQDPGQGLRLIYYSQIVNDFQKGDIAEGYSVSREKKESFPLTVTSAQKNPTAFYLCASIQSPGANVLTFGAGSRLTVL.

CDR3 coding DNA: TGTGCCAGCAGGACAGGGAGCGCCCTCTTCTACACCTTC. It is translated as CASRTGSALFYTF. The chain combines TRBV7-2 with TRBJ1-2, with TRBD1 identical over 7 bases. Per the germline V gene, CDR1 is SGHTA and CDR2 is FQGNSA. This CDR3 has 13 residues. The J segment lost 10 bases and the V segment lost 6 bases, leaving 11 bases of the junction unmatched.

Written as DNA, the CDR3 is TGCGCCAGCAGCTTGGGGGCGGTGGGCACAGATACGCAGTATTTT. Residues: CASSLGAVGTDTQYF. The chain uses TRBV5-1 and TRBJ2-3, with D unresolved. This CDR3 comprises 15 residues. Trimming shortened V by 0 bases and J by 1 base, and 9 bases separated the two germline ends. Germline loops: CDR1 SGHRS, CDR2 YFSETQ. The complete variable domain, with remaining parts taken from reference TRBV5-1 and TRBJ2-3, reads KAGVTQTPRYLIKTRGQQVTLSCSPISGHRSVSWYQQTPGQGLQFLFEYFSETQRNKGNFPGRFSGRQFSNSRSEMNVSTLELGDSALYLCASSLGAVGTDTQYFGPGTRLTVL.

This chain uses TRBV7-2 with TRBJ2-7, with D unresolved. CDR3 size: 12 residues. V was clipped by 5 bases and J by 6 bases, with 11 bases between them. Germline V CDR1 and CDR2: SGHTA, FQGNSA. CDR3 nucleotides: TGTGCCAGCAGCCTAAACAGTGGCGAGCAGTACTTC. Its translation is CASSLNSGEQYF.

The gene calls are TRBV30 and TRBJ1-5; tentative D call: TRBD1 (5 bases). The CDR3 has 17 amino acids. The V gene's germline CDR1 is GTSNPN and CDR2 SVGIG (reference sequence). The ends were cut back, 3 bases at V and 0 bases at J, with 18 bases in the middle. The CDR3 is CAWSLGGGFYSNQPQHF. The CDR3 DNA follows: TGTGCCTGGAGCCTCGGGGGGGGTTTCTATAGCAATCAGCCCCAGCATTTT.

This sequence joins TRBV6-1 and TRBJ2-1, with 10 bases matching TRBD1. CDR3 size: 17 residues. CDR1 and CDR2 (germline): MNHNS, SASEGT. Germline trimming cut 0 bases from V and 6 bases from J; bases unmatched to any gene: 8. The DNA for the CDR3 is TGTGCCAGCAGTGAAGCGGACCCGGGACAGGGGAGCAATGAGCAGTTCTTC. This translates into CASSEADPGQGSNEQFF.

This clone was seen a handful of times. The V and J genes are TRBV6-5 and TRBJ1-3, with TRBD1 matching 9 bases. The junction had 4 bases not matched to a gene; V was cut back by 2 bases and J by 8 bases. Germline assignment: CDR1 MNHEY and CDR2 SVGAGI. The CDR3 extends over 14 amino acids. Here the CDR3 DNA reads TGTGCCAGCAGTTACCGGGACAGGGTAGACACCATATATTTT. Protein sequence: CASSYRDRVDTIYF.

This rearrangement joins TRBV7-9 to TRBJ2-7; D is undetermined. The CDR3 sequence is 12 residues long. In germline, CDR1 is SEHNR, CDR2 FQNEAQ (reference sequence). Deletions cut 4 bases from V and 3 bases from J, with 7 bases between. CDR3: CASSSGRYEQYF. The CDR3 DNA reads as TGTGCCAGCAGCTCTGGCCGCTACGAGCAGTACTTC.

The chain employs TRBV7-2 and TRBJ2-3; D remains ambiguous. This CDR3 is 12 amino acids long. CDR1 is SGHTA and CDR2 is FQGNSA in the germline V gene. V lost 5 bases to trimming and J lost 4 bases, with 7 bases between them. The CDR3 bases are TGTGCCAGCAGCCGGGCCTCAGATACGCAGTATTTT. Protein product: CASSRASDTQYF.

The CDR3 nucleotides are TGTGCCAGTAGTATCTCGGTGTTAGGGGCCAACGTCCTGACTTTC. Amino acids: CASSISVLGANVLTF. The chain has TRBV19 and TRBJ2-6, with D uncertain. CDR1 is LNHDA, CDR2 SQIVND, per germline (reference sequence). V was clipped by 3 bases and J by 4 bases, with 10 bases between them. This CDR3 has 15 residues.

This clone occurred a few times. The CDR3 DNA follows: TGTGCCAGCAGGGAGCAAACCGGGACAATCGAATATTTT. Its protein product is CASREQTGTIEYF. V is TRBV2 and J is TRBJ2-3; D is possibly TRBD1 (6 bases). CDR1 and CDR2 from the germline V gene are SNHLY and FYNNEI. Trimming removed 6 bases from V and 15 bases from J, with 22 bases in between. The CDR3 has 13 amino acids.

The J gene is TRBJ2-2, the V gene TRBV7-7; D possibly matches TRBD1 or TRBD2 (5 bases each). Trimming cost V 7 bases and J 5 bases, with 14 bases left between them. The CDR3 is 14 residues long. CDR1 and CDR2 from the germline V gene are SSHAT and FNYEAQ (reference sequence). The CDR3 reads CASKRGSGTGELFF. CDR3 nucleotides: TGTGCCAGCAAAAGGGGCTCGGGGACCGGGGAGCTGTTTTTT.

The chain employs TRBV2 and TRBJ2-2, with a weak D call TRBD1 (5 bases). This CDR3 has 16 residues. Germline-derived CDR1 and CDR2 are SNHLY and FYNNEI. The ends were cut back, 4 bases at V and 3 bases at J, with 15 bases in the middle. DNA of the CDR3: TGTGCCAGCAGTGGGGGCCTAGGGTCTGACACCGGGGAGCTGTTTTTT. As protein: CASSGGLGSDTGELFF.

V and J are TRBV27 and TRBJ2-7, with D possibly being TRBD1 (5 bases). CDR1 is MNHEY, CDR2 SMNVEV, per germline (reference sequence). The ends were cut back, 4 bases at V and 2 bases at J, with 12 bases in the middle. This CDR3 has 14 residues. CDR3 loop: CASSSQLGAYEQYF. The CDR3 DNA sequence: TGTGCCAGCAGTTCCCAGCTAGGGGCCTACGAGCAGTACTTC.

The chain links TRBV2 to TRBJ2-5; 9 nucleotides agree with TRBD1. The J segment lost 3 bases and the V segment lost 5 bases, leaving 10 bases of the junction unmatched. The length of the CDR3 is 16 residues. CDR1 and CDR2 (germline): SNHLY, FYNNEI. Here the CDR3 reads CASSYSATGGKETQYF. CDR3 bases: TGTGCCAGCAGTTACAGTGCGACAGGGGGGAAAGAGACCCAGTACTTC.

This rearrangement joins TRBV27 to TRBJ1-4; TRBD1 is a possible D gene (6 bases). CDR3 size: 15 residues. Germline CDR1 MNHEY, CDR2 SMNVEV (reference sequence). Trimming removed 7 bases from V and 5 bases from J, with 17 bases in between. The CDR3 is CASKLTGPLNEKLFF. The CDR3 bases are TGTGCCAGCAAGCTCACAGGGCCCCTGAATGAAAAACTGTTTTTT.

This clone was picked up a small number of times. This rearrangement joins TRBV15 to TRBJ1-4; D remains ambiguous. V was shortened by 0 bases and J by 5 bases, with 7 bases between the two germline ends. CDR3 length equals 14 residues. CDR1 LNHNV and CDR2 YYDKDF come from the germline V gene (reference sequence). For the CDR3, the DNA is TGTGCCACCAGCAGAGATTACGGAAATGAAAAACTGTTTTTT. It specifies CATSRDYGNEKLFF.

This clone was seen a single time. The V call is TRBV6-1, the J call TRBJ2-7, with TRBD1 matching 10 bases. This CDR3 has 13 residues. The J segment lost 6 bases and the V segment lost 8 bases, leaving 7 bases of the junction unmatched. Germline V gene sequence: CDR1 MNHNS, CDR2 SASEGT. The CDR3 sequence: CASFRQGAGEQYF. The CDR3 DNA sequence: TGTGCCAGCTTCCGACAGGGGGCTGGCGAGCAGTACTTC.

The chain employs TRBV6-6 and TRBJ2-2, with 9 bases identical to TRBD1. The CDR3 has 15 residues. The germline gives CDR1 MNHNY, CDR2 SVGAGI (reference sequence). Trimming at V came to 5 bases and at J to 4 bases, leaving 5 bases not matched to a gene. The CDR3: CASSIGQGITGELFF. DNA of the CDR3: TGTGCCAGCAGTATAGGACAGGGGATCACCGGGGAGCTGTTTTTT.

The count of this clone is one. This chain uses TRBV28 with TRBJ1-2; D unclear. Germline CDR1 reads MDHEN; CDR2 reads SYDVKM. Trimming removed 7 bases at V and 7 bases at J, with 22 bases between. The CDR3 is 15 amino acids. The CDR3 DNA reads as TGTGCCAGCACCTCTTCAGGTCGGGATTTGGGTGGCTACACCTTC. This translates into CASTSSGRDLGGYTF.

J is TRBJ2-1 and V is TRBV7-2, with TRBD2 as a possible D gene (5 bases). Trimming took 2 bases from V and 5 from J, leaving 13 bases between them. Germline assignment: CDR1 SGHTA and CDR2 FQGNSA. CDR3 length equals 15 residues. CDR3 coding DNA: TGTGCCAGCAGCTTATCCTTCGGGAAGAACAATGAGCAGTTCTTC. This translates into CASSLSFGKNNEQFF.

V and J are TRBV5-4 and TRBJ2-3, with D tentatively TRBD2 (6 bases). V was pared by 4 bases and J by 6 bases, with 15 bases between. The germline CDR1 and CDR2 sequences are SGHNT and YYREEE (reference sequence). The CDR3 totals 14 residues. CDR3 in amino acids: CASSTLGGMDTQYF. CDR3 DNA sequence: TGTGCCAGCAGCACCCTCGGGGGAATGGATACGCAGTATTTT.

V is TRBV4-1 and J is TRBJ1-5; D remains ambiguous. The V gene's germline CDR1 is MGHRA and CDR2 YSYEKL. Trimming stripped 4 bases from V and 6 bases from J, with 22 bases between. The CDR3 loop spans 17 amino acids. The CDR3, as DNA: TGCGCCAGCAGCCTATACGAAACCAGCGTGGGGAGTCAGCCCCAGCATTTT. This translates into CASSLYETSVGSQPQHF.

V is TRBV28 and J is TRBJ1-2, with D tentatively TRBD1 (6 bases). The V end lost 6 bases, the J end lost 4 bases, and 15 bases lay between the germline ends. Germline V gene sequence: CDR1 MDHEN, CDR2 SYDVKM. The CDR3 length is 14 residues. CDR3 coding DNA: TGTGCCAGCAGCCAACAGGGACTGCTCTATGGCTACACCTTC. Translation gives CASSQQGLLYGYTF.